These 24 T cell receptor beta chains were sequenced from one sample in a study of monozygotic twins with inflammatory bowel disease. TCRdb reprocessed the 5' RACE reads, with one entry per CDR3 protein and no DNA. This table holds approximately 200,000 distinct CDR3 sequences. The sequenced material came from blood. The receptors derive from a human donor with ulcerative colitis or Crohn's disease, or a healthy co-twin of an affected twin (not recorded which).

J is TRBJ2-7 and V is TRBV5-1. In germline, CDR1 is SGHRS, CDR2 YFSETQ. The CDR3 runs to 16 residues. CDR3 residues: CASSPRRGNLPYEQYF.

J is TRBJ1-2 and V is TRBV6-2 or TRBV6-3; TCRdb gives TRBD1 as the D gene, but with no DNA this cannot be confirmed. The CDR3 length is 14 residues. Germline CDR1 and CDR2: MNHEY and SVGEGT. The CDR3 protein is CASSLGTETYGYTF.

The J gene is TRBJ1-2, the V gene TRBV5-1; TCRdb picks TRBD1, but there is no DNA to check that call. This CDR3 is 16 amino acids long. The V gene's germline CDR1 is SGHRS and CDR2 YFSETQ. The CDR3 protein is CASSLDSRVRNYGYTF.

V usage is TRBV5-5 and J usage is TRBJ1-3. CDR1 SGHKS and CDR2 YYEKEE come from the germline V gene (reference sequence). The CDR3 sequence is 16 residues long. The CDR3 here is CASSLDGGNSGNTIYF.

This chain uses TRBV10-3 with TRBJ1-6; TCRdb's D call of TRBD1 is untestable without DNA. CDR3 length equals 13 residues. The germline gives CDR1 ENHRY, CDR2 SYGVKD. The CDR3 here is CAISLDRNSPLHF.

The chain links TRBV10-3 to TRBJ2-3; the D gene TCRdb calls, TRBD2, cannot be checked with no DNA. Germline V lookup: CDR1 ENHRY, CDR2 SYGVKD. The CDR3 runs to 12 residues. The CDR3 sequence is CAIKAGRDTQYF.

The V and J genes are TRBV11-2 and TRBJ2-7; TCRdb calls TRBD1, which cannot be checked without DNA. The CDR3 extends over 15 amino acids. The germline gives CDR1 SGHAT, CDR2 FQNNGV. CDR3 sequence: CASSFSQGPSYEQYF.

This rearrangement joins TRBV7-2 to TRBJ2-1. The CDR3 length is 11 residues. The germline CDR1 and CDR2 sequences are SGHTA and FQGNSA. This chain's CDR3 is CASSLEYEQFF.

The chain uses TRBV4-1 and TRBJ2-1; no DNA is available, so the TRBD2 call from TCRdb remains unchecked. The CDR3 has 15 residues. Per the germline V gene, CDR1 is MGHRA and CDR2 is YSYEKL. The CDR3 protein is CASSQVGGGRNEQFF.

CDR3 protein: CASSREWKTQYF. The chain recombines TRBV7-9 with TRBJ2-3; TCRdb proposes TRBD2, but this gene call is untestable without DNA. The germline V gene encodes CDR1 SEHNR and CDR2 FQNEAQ (reference sequence). This CDR3 comprises 12 residues.

The gene calls are TRBV24-1 and TRBJ2-2. CDR3 length equals 11 residues. CDR1 KGHDR and CDR2 SFDVKD come from the germline V gene. CDR3: CATSRSGELFF.

The chain links TRBV20-1 to TRBJ2-7. This CDR3 region has 12 residues. Germline lookup yields CDR1 DFQATT and CDR2 SNEGSKA (reference sequence). The CDR3 spells CSTKRESYEQYF.

V is TRBV5-1 and J is TRBJ2-2. The germline gives CDR1 SGHRS, CDR2 YFSETQ. This CDR3 has 15 amino acids. The CDR3 region is CASSLDETNTGELFF.

This CDR3 reads CSARAGTSGADTQYF. The V call is TRBV20-1, the J call TRBJ2-3; with no DNA, the TCRdb D assignment of TRBD2 cannot be verified. The CDR3 runs 15 residues. The germline CDR1 and CDR2 sequences are DFQATT and SNEGSKA (reference sequence).

V gene TRBV4-1 combines with J gene TRBJ2-5; TCRdb lists TRBD1, though no DNA is available to test this call. CDR3 length equals 18 residues. Germline V gene data show CDR1 as MGHRA and CDR2 as YSYEKL. This CDR3 is CASSQEGSGTGIGETQYF.

This chain joins TRBV3-1 and TRBJ2-3. The length of the CDR3 is 13 residues. CDR1 LGHDT and CDR2 YNNKEL come from the germline V gene (reference sequence). Here the CDR3 reads CASSQDLGLAQYF.

V usage is TRBV6-2 or TRBV6-3 and J usage is TRBJ2-1; TCRdb's D call of TRBD2 is untestable without DNA. Per germline, CDR1 MNHEY and CDR2 SVGEGT. The CDR3 consists of 14 residues. CDR3 protein: CASSPGLTSGEQFF.

The rearrangement uses TRBV5-1 and TRBJ2-1. This CDR3 is built from 16 residues. Germline-derived CDR1 and CDR2 are SGHRS and YFSETQ. The CDR3 spells CASSLVPDLSYNEQFF.

The V call is TRBV5-1, the J call TRBJ1-1; the D gene TCRdb calls, TRBD1, cannot be checked with no DNA. Germline loops: CDR1 SGHRS, CDR2 YFSETQ. The length of the CDR3 is 14 residues. CDR3 loop: CASSPATLISEAFF.

V usage is TRBV3-1 and J usage is TRBJ1-1. The CDR3 loop spans 14 amino acids. Germline loops: CDR1 LGHDT, CDR2 YNNKEL (reference sequence). The CDR3 reads CASTPRQGGSEAFF.

This chain connects TRBV5-1 to TRBJ2-2. Germline-derived CDR1 and CDR2 are SGHRS and YFSETQ. CDR3 length equals 12 residues. CDR3: CASCVDTGELFF.

The genes are TRBV4-3 and TRBJ2-7; TCRdb's D call of TRBD1 is untestable without DNA. The CDR3 length is 15 residues. Looked up from germline, CDR1 is LGHNA and CDR2 is YSLEER. The CDR3 is CASSQVNVAGYEQYF.

This sequence joins TRBV20-1 and TRBJ1-5. The CDR3 loop spans 16 amino acids. Germline V CDR1 and CDR2: DFQATT, SNEGSKA (reference sequence). The CDR3 spells CSGVRLDTIGNQPQHF.

The chain uses TRBV10-2 and TRBJ2-3; TCRdb selects TRBD2, and the lack of DNA leaves this call unchecked. CDR1 WSHSY and CDR2 SAAADI come from the germline V gene. The CDR3 length is 15 residues. The CDR3 sequence is CASKVAGPSTDTQYF.